One and the same sample provided the 21 T cell receptor beta chains below, sequenced in a study of shared clonotypes between healthy human individuals. Only in-frame clones appear in the TCRdb table, and some are missing; sequencing was by immunoSEQ multiplex PCR. The sample gives 2 million to 2.5 million clones, nearly 97% of which show up once; around 0.13% is in the top ten. Sequenced sample: naive CD4+ T cells sorted from blood. Subset of the sample: CD45RA+ positively selected. These receptors originate from a man aged 18 to 35 in good health.

Comment on this clone: This CDR3 is also generated by other DNA sequences in the sample. The genes are TRBV18 and TRBJ2-5; D may correspond to TRBD1 or TRBD2 (6 bases each). Germline V gene data show CDR1 as KGHSH and CDR2 as LQKENI. The CDR3 consists of 14 residues. V dropped 1 base and J dropped 4 bases, with 10 bases sitting between them. The CDR3 DNA reads as TGTGCCAGCTCACCACGGGGGGCCGGAGAGACCCAGTACTTC. Its translation is CASSPRGAGETQYF.

The chain joins TRBV4-1 to TRBJ2-3; TRBD2 is a possible D gene (6 bases). The CDR3 has 17 amino acids. CDR1 and CDR2 from the germline V gene are MGHRA and YSYEKL. Trimming removed 1 base from V and 0 bases from J, with 14 bases in between. The CDR3 reads CASSQVRPGTSTDTQYF. The CDR3 nucleotides are TGCGCCAGCAGCCAAGTTCGCCCAGGGACTAGCACAGATACGCAGTATTTT.

The CDR3 DNA follows: TGTGCCAGCAGCCCCCGTCCGGGACAGTCATTCTACGAGCAGTACTTC. The encoded protein is CASSPRPGQSFYEQYF. The V gene is TRBV5-4, the J gene TRBJ2-7; 7 bases align to TRBD1. There are 16 residues in the CDR3. Germline CDR1 reads SGHNT; CDR2 reads YYREEE (reference sequence). Trimming took 4 bases from V and 3 from J; bases not matched to a gene: 13. Variable domain in full (rest from reference TRBV5-4 and TRBJ2-7): ETGVTQSPTHLIKTRGQQVTLRCSSQSGHNTVSWYQQALGQGPQFIFQYYREEENGRGNFPPRFSGLQFPNYSSELNVNALELDDSALYLCASSPRPGQSFYEQYFGPGTRLTVT.

This clone has a single count. The chain couples TRBV5-4 to TRBJ2-7, with a tentative D call TRBD2 (5 bases). The CDR3 has 13 amino acids. Trimming took 3 bases from V and 5 from J, leaving 12 bases between them. Germline CDR1 reads SGHNT; CDR2 reads YYREEE (reference sequence). In DNA form, the CDR3 reads TGTGCCAGCAGCTCGCCTACGGGGAACGAGCAGTACTTC. It encodes CASSSPTGNEQYF.

V gene TRBV5-1 combines with J gene TRBJ2-7; 10 bases are a match to TRBD2. This CDR3 has 16 residues. V shed 3 bases and J 3 bases; nucleotides not matched to a gene: 9. Germline assignment: CDR1 SGHRS and CDR2 YFSETQ. CDR3 DNA: TGCGCCAGCAGCTCCGGAGGATCTAGCGGGAGCTACGAGCAGTACTTC. Translated: CASSSGGSSGSYEQYF. Based on the CDR3 plus reference TRBV5-1 and TRBJ2-7, the full variable domain is KAGVTQTPRYLIKTRGQQVTLSCSPISGHRSVSWYQQTPGQGLQFLFEYFSETQRNKGNFPGRFSGRQFSNSRSEMNVSTLELGDSALYLCASSSGGSSGSYEQYFGPGTRLTVT.

This chain uses TRBV4-1 with TRBJ1-2, with D uncertain. The CDR3 runs to 10 residues. V lost 4 bases and J lost 8, with 5 bases in between. The germline CDR1 and CDR2 sequences are MGHRA and YSYEKL. This CDR3 reads CASSLQGYTF. DNA for the CDR3: TGCGCCAGCAGCCTTCAGGGCTACACCTTC.

The genes are TRBV5-1 and TRBJ2-3; D unresolved. CDR1 and CDR2 from the germline V gene are SGHRS and YFSETQ. This CDR3 region has 11 residues. The ends were cut back, 0 bases at V and 10 bases at J, with 6 bases in the middle. The CDR3 here is CASSLEYAQYF. CDR3 sequence (DNA): TGCGCCAGCAGCTTGGAATATGCGCAGTATTTT.

CDR3 loop: CASSPLLAGADTQYF. DNA for the CDR3: TGTGCCAGCAGCCCCCTACTAGCGGGTGCAGATACGCAGTATTTT. The V and J genes are TRBV9 and TRBJ2-3; 9 bases match TRBD2. The germline V gene has CDR1 SGDLS and CDR2 YYNGEE. This CDR3 is built from 15 residues. Unmatched junction bases numbered 7, after V lost 4 bases and J lost 4 bases. The variable domain in full, completed from reference TRBV9 and TRBJ2-3, reads DSGVTQTPKHLITATGQRVTLRCSPRSGDLSVYWYQQSLDQGLQFLIQYYNGEERAKGNILERFSAQQFPDLHSELNLSSLELGDSALYFCASSPLLAGADTQYFGPGTRLTVL.

V gene TRBV30 combines with J gene TRBJ1-2; weak D call: TRBD1 (5 bases). The CDR3 has 12 amino acids. Germline-derived CDR1 and CDR2 are GTSNPN and SVGIG (reference sequence). V shed 7 bases and J shed 8 bases, with 17 bases lying between them. DNA of the CDR3: TGTGCCTCACACACGGGACCGGAGGGCTACACCTTC. This encodes CASHTGPEGYTF.

V and J are TRBV5-4 and TRBJ2-5, with 14 bases matching TRBD2. Germline lookup yields CDR1 SGHNT and CDR2 YYREEE (reference sequence). The V segment lost 7 bases and the J segment 2 bases; nucleotides outside the gene matches: 10. The CDR3 extends over 17 amino acids. In nucleotides, the CDR3 is TGTGCCAGCTGGGGCGGACTAGCGGGGGGTCCTCAAGAGACCCAGTACTTC. This codes for CASWGGLAGGPQETQYF.

The rearrangement joins TRBV18 to TRBJ1-3, with D possibly matching TRBD1 (6 bases). V lost 3 bases and J lost 4, with 16 bases in between. Germline lookup yields CDR1 KGHSH and CDR2 LQKENI. This CDR3 contains 16 residues. The CDR3 sequence is CASSPLIAGAGNTIYF. Here the CDR3 DNA reads TGTGCCAGCTCACCGCTAATAGCGGGGGCCGGAAACACCATATATTTT.

The genes are TRBV30 and TRBJ1-5; D remains ambiguous. CDR1 is GTSNPN, CDR2 SVGIG, per germline (reference sequence). The CDR3 loop spans 15 amino acids. Trimming removed 2 bases at V and 2 bases at J, with 13 bases between. CDR3 coding DNA: TGTGCCTGGAGTTTAGACCCGGTGGGCAATCAGCCCCAGCATTTT. Amino acid sequence: CAWSLDPVGNQPQHF.

The J gene is TRBJ2-2, the V gene TRBV18; TRBD1 matches 9 bases. J lost 8 bases, V lost 5 bases, and 12 bases had no gene match. The CDR3 spans 16 residues. Germline loops: CDR1 KGHSH, CDR2 LQKENI. In DNA form, the CDR3 reads TGTGCCAGCTCATCTCAACAGGGGGCGCAGTCTGGGGAGCTGTTTTTT. Translation gives CASSSQQGAQSGELFF.

V and J are TRBV19 and TRBJ2-7; TRBD2 matches at 8 bases. Per germline, CDR1 LNHDA and CDR2 SQIVND (reference sequence). CDR3 length equals 14 residues. V trimming: 5 bases; J trimming: 0 bases; junction bases outside the gene matches: 3. CDR3 in amino acids: CASSGSGSSYEQYF. CDR3 bases: TGTGCCAGTAGTGGGAGCGGGAGCTCCTACGAGCAGTACTTC.

This CDR3 is CASSGAPRTGGYEQYF. CDR3 bases: TGTGCCAGCAGTGGCGCCCCAAGGACAGGGGGGTACGAGCAGTACTTC. This chain links TRBV25-1 with TRBJ2-7; 10 bases match TRBD1. This CDR3 is built from 16 residues. Germline CDR1 MGHDK, CDR2 SYGVNS. Unmatched junction bases numbered 10, after V lost 4 bases and J lost 4 bases.

The chain uses TRBV10-1 and TRBJ2-3, with D tentatively TRBD2 (5 bases). CDR3 length: 15 residues. Germline values: CDR1 WNHNN, CDR2 SYGVQD (reference sequence). With 5 bases removed from V and 3 bases from J, the gap between germline ends came to 15 bases. The DNA for the CDR3 is TGCGCCAGCAGTCCCACAGCTACTAGGACAGATACGCAGTATTTT. It encodes CASSPTATRTDTQYF.

The gene calls are TRBV19 and TRBJ2-5; TRBD2 matches at 7 bases. The V and J ends lost 5 bases and 6 bases, in that order; junction bases with no gene match: 6. Germline V gene sequence: CDR1 LNHDA, CDR2 SQIVND (reference sequence). The CDR3 has 13 residues. CDR3 in amino acids: CASSSSGGKTQYF. The CDR3 DNA is TGTGCCAGTAGTTCTTCGGGGGGAAAGACCCAGTACTTC.

This clone was picked up a small number of times. The J gene is TRBJ1-2, the V gene TRBV7-9; a weak D match, TRBD1 (6 bases). The length of the CDR3 is 15 residues. Per germline, CDR1 SEHNR and CDR2 FQNEAQ (reference sequence). With 2 bases removed from V and 7 bases from J, the gap between germline ends came to 17 bases. The DNA for the CDR3 is TGTGCCAGCAGCTTATCTCCAGGGGATTGGGGTGGCTACACCTTC. It codes for CASSLSPGDWGGYTF.

The rearrangement joins TRBV5-4 to TRBJ2-2; D gene uncertain. Trimming stripped 0 bases from V and 9 bases from J, with 12 bases between. The CDR3 sequence is 14 residues long. The germline V gene encodes CDR1 SGHNT and CDR2 YYREEE (reference sequence). CDR3 DNA: TGTGCCAGCAGCTTGGAGGGCAGCCATAGGGAGCTGTTTTTT. Translation gives CASSLEGSHRELFF. Supplemented by reference TRBV5-4 and TRBJ2-2, the full variable domain reads ETGVTQSPTHLIKTRGQQVTLRCSSQSGHNTVSWYQQALGQGPQFIFQYYREEENGRGNFPPRFSGLQFPNYSSELNVNALELDDSALYLCASSLEGSHRELFFGEGSRLTVL.

This clone was seen once. This chain joins TRBV29-1 and TRBJ2-6; D not certain. This CDR3 contains 15 residues. Per germline, CDR1 SQVTM and CDR2 ANQGSEA. Deletions cut 3 bases from V and 0 bases from J, with 9 bases between. The CDR3 coding sequence is TGCAGCGTTGAGGGCGTGAGCTCTGGGGCCAACGTCCTGACTTTC. This translates into CSVEGVSSGANVLTF. Drawing the rest from reference TRBV29-1 and TRBJ2-6, the complete variable domain is SAVISQKPSRDICQRGTSLTIQCQVDSQVTMMFWYRQQPGQSLTLIATANQGSEATYESGFVIDKFPISRPNLTFSTLTVSNMSPEDSSIYLCSVEGVSSGANVLTFGAGSRLTVL.

The rearrangement uses TRBV6-1 and TRBJ1-3, with TRBD1 as a possible D gene (6 bases). Germline CDR1 and CDR2: MNHNS and SASEGT. The CDR3 has 15 residues. Trimming removed 2 bases from V and 2 bases from J, with 10 bases in between. The CDR3 region is CASSELGGAGNTIYF. CDR3 bases: TGTGCCAGCAGTGAATTAGGGGGTGCTGGAAACACCATATATTTT.